This T cell receptor (beta chain) was sequenced during a study of blood T cell repertoires in COVID-19. At the level of the study: Sites in the United States, Italy and Spain provided acute and convalescent COVID-19 samples. Nucleic acid was either cDNA or gDNA, and it came from T cells, B-cell-depleted T cells, or PBMCs.

Original handling: From reference gene primer amplification, estimates of nucleated cell counts were derived. TCRdb's copy holds only in-frame clones and misses some; the assay was immunoSEQ multiplex PCR. That table is the source of V, J and clone size, and D and trimming were worked out from the DNA. The sample records fewer than 200,000 clones, more than 75% being singletons. This CDR3 contains 15 residues. Trimming took off 4 bases at V and 3 bases at J, with 13 bases between the two ends. Germline V gene lookup returns CDR1 MRHNA and CDR2 SNTAGT. This receptor was obtained from a man in his fifties or sixties who had recovered from COVID-19. The sequenced sample consisted of peripheral blood. The V gene is TRBV6-4, the J gene TRBJ2-1; tentatively, D is TRBD2 (6 bases). The CDR3 protein is CASSVVGGFYNEQFF. CDR3 nucleotides: TGTGCCAGCAGTGTCGTGGGAGGTTTCTACAATGAGCAGTTCTTC.